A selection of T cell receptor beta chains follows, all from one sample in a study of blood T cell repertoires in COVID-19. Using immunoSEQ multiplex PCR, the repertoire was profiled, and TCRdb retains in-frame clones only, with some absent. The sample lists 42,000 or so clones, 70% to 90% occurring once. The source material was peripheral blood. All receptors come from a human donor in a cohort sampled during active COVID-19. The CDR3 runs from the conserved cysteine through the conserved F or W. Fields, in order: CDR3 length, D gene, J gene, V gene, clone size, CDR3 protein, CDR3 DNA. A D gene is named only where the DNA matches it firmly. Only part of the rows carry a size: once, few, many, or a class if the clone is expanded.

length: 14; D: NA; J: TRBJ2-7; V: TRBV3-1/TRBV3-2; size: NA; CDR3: CASSQAGFSYEQYF; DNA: TGTGCCAGCAGCCAGGCAGGTTTTTCCTACGAGCAGTACTTC
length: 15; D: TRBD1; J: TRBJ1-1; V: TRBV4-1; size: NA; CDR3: CASSQLTGANTEAFF; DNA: TGCGCCAGCAGCCAGCTCACAGGGGCGAACACTGAAGCTTTCTTT
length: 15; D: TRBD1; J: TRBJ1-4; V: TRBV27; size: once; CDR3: CASSTRQGGNEKLFF; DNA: TGTGCCAGCAGTACCCGACAGGGTGGTAATGAAAAACTGTTTTTT
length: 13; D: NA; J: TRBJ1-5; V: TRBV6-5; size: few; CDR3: CASRPQGNQPQHF; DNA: TGTGCCAGCAGACCACAGGGCAATCAGCCCCAGCATTTT
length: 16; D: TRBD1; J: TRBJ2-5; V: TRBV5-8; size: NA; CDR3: CASSLGLDRDGETQYF; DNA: TGTGCCAGCAGCTTGGGTTTGGACAGGGACGGGGAGACCCAGTACTTC
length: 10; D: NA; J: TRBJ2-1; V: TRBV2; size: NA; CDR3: CASSGNEQFF; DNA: TGTGCCAGCTCAGGGAATGAGCAGTTCTTC
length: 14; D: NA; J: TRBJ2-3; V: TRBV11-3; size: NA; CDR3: CASSLSGLTDTQYF; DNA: TGTGCCAGCAGCTTGAGCGGCCTCACAGATACGCAGTATTTT
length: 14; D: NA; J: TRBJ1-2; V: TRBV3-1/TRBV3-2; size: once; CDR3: CASSQVGGTDGYTF; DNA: TGTGCCAGCAGCCAAGTAGGCGGGACGGATGGCTACACCTTC
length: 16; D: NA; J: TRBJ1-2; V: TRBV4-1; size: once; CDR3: CASSRGADRSNYGYTF; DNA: TGCGCCAGCAGCCGGGGCGCGGACAGATCTAACTATGGCTACACCTTC
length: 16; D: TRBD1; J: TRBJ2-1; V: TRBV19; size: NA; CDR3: CASSILSRTGRNEQFF; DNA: TGTGCCAGTAGTATCCTTTCTCGGACAGGGAGGAATGAGCAGTTCTTC
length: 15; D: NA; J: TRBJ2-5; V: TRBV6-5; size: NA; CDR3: CASSYSAGTQETQYF; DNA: TGTGCCAGCAGTTACTCGGCGGGGACTCAAGAGACCCAGTACTTC
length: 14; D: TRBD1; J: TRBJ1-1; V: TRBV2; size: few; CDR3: CASRPTGGVERAFF; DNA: TGTGCCAGCAGACCGACAGGGGGAGTCGAGCGAGCTTTCTTT
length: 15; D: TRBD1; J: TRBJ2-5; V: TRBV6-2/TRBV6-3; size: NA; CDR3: CASSPDRGVQETQYF; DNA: TGTGCCAGCAGCCCGGACAGGGGAGTCCAAGAGACCCAGTACTTC
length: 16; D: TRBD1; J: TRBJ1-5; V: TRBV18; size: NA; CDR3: CASSQTTGDGNQPQHF; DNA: TGTGCCAGCTCACAGACGACAGGGGACGGCAATCAGCCCCAGCATTTT
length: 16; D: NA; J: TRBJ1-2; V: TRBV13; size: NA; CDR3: CASSTRGGAANYGYTF; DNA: TGTGCCAGCAGCACCCGAGGGGGGGCAGCTAACTATGGCTACACCTTC
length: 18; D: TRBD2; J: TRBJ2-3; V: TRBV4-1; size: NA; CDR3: CASSHPGLAGGQADTQYF; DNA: TGCGCCAGCAGCCACCCAGGACTAGCGGGGGGGCAGGCAGATACGCAGTATTTT
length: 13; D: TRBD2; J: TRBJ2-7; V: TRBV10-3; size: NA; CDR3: CAVTSGETYEQYF; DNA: TGTGCCGTAACTAGCGGGGAGACCTACGAGCAGTACTTC
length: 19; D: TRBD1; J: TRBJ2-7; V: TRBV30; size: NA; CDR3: CAWSSGVGQGAKVPDEQYF; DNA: TGTGCCTGGAGCTCCGGCGTTGGACAGGGGGCTAAAGTCCCCGACGAGCAGTACTTC
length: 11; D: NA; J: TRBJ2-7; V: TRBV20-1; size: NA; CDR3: CSARDQYEQYF; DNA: TGCAGTGCTAGAGACCAATACGAGCAGTACTTC
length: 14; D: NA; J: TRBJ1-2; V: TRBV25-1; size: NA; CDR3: CASSGQGGGYGYTF; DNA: TGTGCCAGCAGTGGCCAGGGCGGGGGCTATGGCTACACCTTC
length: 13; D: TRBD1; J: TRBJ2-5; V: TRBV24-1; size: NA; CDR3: CATSGNRGETQYF; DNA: TGTGCCACCAGTGGTAACAGGGGGGAGACCCAGTACTTC
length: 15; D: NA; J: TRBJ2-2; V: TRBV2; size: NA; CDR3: CASSERGWGTGELFF; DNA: TGTGCCAGCAGTGAGAGGGGGTGGGGCACCGGGGAGCTGTTTTTT
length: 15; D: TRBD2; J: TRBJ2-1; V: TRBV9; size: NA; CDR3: CASSVSGGVGNEQFF; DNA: TGTGCCAGCAGCGTCAGCGGGGGGGTAGGCAATGAGCAGTTCTTC
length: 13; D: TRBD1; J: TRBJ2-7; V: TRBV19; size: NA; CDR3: CASSRGQSYEQYF; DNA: TGTGCCAGTAGTCGGGGACAGTCCTACGAGCAGTACTTC